This passage covers 10 T cell receptor beta chains from one sample sequenced in a study of blood T cell repertoires in COVID-19. Produced via immunoSEQ multiplex PCR; TCRdb's table is partial and in-frame only. Of 150,000 or so clones in the sample, 80% to 90% were seen once. Sequencing was done on a sample of peripheral blood. Every receptor here comes from a man younger than 30 with COVID-19, enrolled during active disease.

J is TRBJ2-5 and V is TRBV25-1; D gene unclear. The CDR3 loop spans 12 amino acids. The germline V gene encodes CDR1 MGHDK and CDR2 SYGVNS. V was clipped by 4 bases and J by 4 bases, with 7 bases between them. CDR3 sequence (DNA): TGTGCCAGCAGTGCGACTCCAGAGACCCAGTACTTC. Its protein product is CASSATPETQYF.

This clone has a single count. The rearrangement joins TRBV6-6 to TRBJ1-6; TRBD1 is a possible D gene (5 bases). CDR3 size: 14 residues. The V gene's germline CDR1 is MNHNY and CDR2 SVGAGI (reference sequence). Trimming removed 8 bases at V and 4 bases at J, with 12 bases between. As DNA, the CDR3 is TGTGCCAGCCTAGGGGCAGATTATAATTCACCCCTCCACTTT. Residues: CASLGADYNSPLHF.

This sequence joins TRBV4-3 and TRBJ2-1; 9 positions match TRBD1. Looked up from germline, CDR1 is LGHNA and CDR2 is YSLEER. V lost 4 bases, J lost 5 bases, and 12 bases stayed unmatched. The CDR3 covers 17 residues. CDR3 sequence reads: CASSRGQGPNPHNEQFF. DNA of the CDR3: TGCGCCAGCAGCCGAGGACAGGGGCCCAACCCACACAATGAGCAGTTCTTC.

This sequence joins TRBV24-1 and TRBJ2-5; 9 bases are a match to TRBD1. After removal of 3 bases from V and 1 base from J, the junction contained 2 bases not matched to a gene. The CDR3 runs to 15 residues. Germline values: CDR1 KGHDR, CDR2 SFDVKD. CDR3 amino acids: CATSDPGQGQETQYF. In DNA form, the CDR3 reads TGTGCCACCAGTGATCCGGGACAGGGCCAAGAGACCCAGTACTTC.

The chain has TRBV15 and TRBJ2-7; TRBD2 matches at 7 bases. There are 12 residues in the CDR3. Germline CDR1 LNHNV, CDR2 YYDKDF (reference sequence). V was pared by 2 bases and J by 7 bases, with 2 bases of the junction left unmatched. For the CDR3, the DNA is TGTGCCACCAGCAGACTCGGGAGGGAGCAGTACTTC. As protein: CATSRLGREQYF.

The chain has TRBV5-1 and TRBJ1-5; the match to TRBD1 covers 9 bases. This CDR3 has 15 residues. Germline CDR1 reads SGHRS; CDR2 reads YFSETQ. J was trimmed by 2 bases and V by 5 bases; bases with no gene match: 5. CDR3 sequence: CASSPTGGGNQPQHF. The CDR3 DNA follows: TGCGCCAGCAGTCCGACAGGGGGAGGCAATCAGCCCCAGCATTTT. Supplemented by reference TRBV5-1 and TRBJ1-5, the full variable domain reads KAGVTQTPRYLIKTRGQQVTLSCSPISGHRSVSWYQQTPGQGLQFLFEYFSETQRNKGNFPGRFSGRQFSNSRSEMNVSTLELGDSALYLCASSPTGGGNQPQHFGDGTRLSIL.

In its sample, this clone was seen once. This sequence joins TRBV28 and TRBJ2-7; 10 bases are a match to TRBD1. The length of the CDR3 is 15 residues. The J segment lost 2 bases and the V segment lost 5 bases, leaving 6 bases of the junction unmatched. CDR1 and CDR2 (germline): MDHEN, SYDVKM. CDR3 bases: TGTGCCAGCAGTGAGCGGGACAGGGGCCCCTACGAGCAGTACTTC. Its translation: CASSERDRGPYEQYF.

The genes are TRBV20-1 and TRBJ1-4; 8 bases fit TRBD1. V was clipped by 3 bases and J by 7 bases; unmatched bases: 7. Germline V gene sequence: CDR1 DFQATT, CDR2 SNEGSKA (reference sequence). The CDR3 sequence is 14 residues long. The CDR3 region is CSASRGQGSEKLFF. The CDR3 DNA reads as TGCAGTGCTAGTCGCGGACAGGGCAGTGAAAAACTGTTTTTT.

The chain couples TRBV7-2 to TRBJ2-2, with TRBD2 identical over 9 bases. The CDR3 loop spans 14 amino acids. Germline V gene sequence: CDR1 SGHTA, CDR2 FQGNSA. The ends lost 9 bases at V and 2 bases at J; junction bases unmatched: 4. CDR3 bases: TGTGCCAGTAGCGGGAGCCTAAACACCGGGGAGCTGTTTTTT. It translates to CASSGSLNTGELFF.

J is TRBJ2-2 and V is TRBV7-6; TRBD2 matches 9 bases. This CDR3 has 16 residues. The V segment lost 1 base and the J segment 5 bases; nucleotides outside the gene matches: 5. Germline V CDR1 and CDR2: SGHVS, FNYEAQ. CDR3 bases: TGTGCCAGCAGCTTAGTTAGCGGGAGTAATACCGGGGAGCTGTTTTTT. It yields the protein CASSLVSGSNTGELFF.